This TCR beta chain was sequenced for a study of blood T cells in healthy people across ages. Note on this clonotype: The antigen is unknown.

Germline values: CDR1 DFQATT, CDR2 SNEGSKA (reference sequence). The CDR3 has 14 amino acids. The V end was cut by 6 bases, the J end by 0 bases, with 15 bases between. Study findings and constraints: Donor CMV infection status was unknown, possibly confounding age-related changes in expanded clonotypes. Higher diversity, along with more naive CD4+ cells, distinguished long-lived donors from aged donors.

The authors ran a second PCR of 7 to 11 cycles using a sample-barcoded 5' primer and a J-beta primer mix. TCRdb re-derived calls from the 5' RACE reads in MiXCR, one entry per CDR3 protein. The profile shows nearly 1 million distinct CDR3 sequences, just over 50% of them singletons. V and J are TRBV20-1 and TRBJ2-7, with D possibly TRBD1 on 5 matching bases. The sequence was collected from a woman aged 60-75 years in good health. The sequencing input was blood. CDR3 loop: CSAKGQGASYEQYF. The CDR3 DNA reads as TGCAGTGCGAAAGGGCAGGGTGCCTCCTACGAGCAGTACTTC.